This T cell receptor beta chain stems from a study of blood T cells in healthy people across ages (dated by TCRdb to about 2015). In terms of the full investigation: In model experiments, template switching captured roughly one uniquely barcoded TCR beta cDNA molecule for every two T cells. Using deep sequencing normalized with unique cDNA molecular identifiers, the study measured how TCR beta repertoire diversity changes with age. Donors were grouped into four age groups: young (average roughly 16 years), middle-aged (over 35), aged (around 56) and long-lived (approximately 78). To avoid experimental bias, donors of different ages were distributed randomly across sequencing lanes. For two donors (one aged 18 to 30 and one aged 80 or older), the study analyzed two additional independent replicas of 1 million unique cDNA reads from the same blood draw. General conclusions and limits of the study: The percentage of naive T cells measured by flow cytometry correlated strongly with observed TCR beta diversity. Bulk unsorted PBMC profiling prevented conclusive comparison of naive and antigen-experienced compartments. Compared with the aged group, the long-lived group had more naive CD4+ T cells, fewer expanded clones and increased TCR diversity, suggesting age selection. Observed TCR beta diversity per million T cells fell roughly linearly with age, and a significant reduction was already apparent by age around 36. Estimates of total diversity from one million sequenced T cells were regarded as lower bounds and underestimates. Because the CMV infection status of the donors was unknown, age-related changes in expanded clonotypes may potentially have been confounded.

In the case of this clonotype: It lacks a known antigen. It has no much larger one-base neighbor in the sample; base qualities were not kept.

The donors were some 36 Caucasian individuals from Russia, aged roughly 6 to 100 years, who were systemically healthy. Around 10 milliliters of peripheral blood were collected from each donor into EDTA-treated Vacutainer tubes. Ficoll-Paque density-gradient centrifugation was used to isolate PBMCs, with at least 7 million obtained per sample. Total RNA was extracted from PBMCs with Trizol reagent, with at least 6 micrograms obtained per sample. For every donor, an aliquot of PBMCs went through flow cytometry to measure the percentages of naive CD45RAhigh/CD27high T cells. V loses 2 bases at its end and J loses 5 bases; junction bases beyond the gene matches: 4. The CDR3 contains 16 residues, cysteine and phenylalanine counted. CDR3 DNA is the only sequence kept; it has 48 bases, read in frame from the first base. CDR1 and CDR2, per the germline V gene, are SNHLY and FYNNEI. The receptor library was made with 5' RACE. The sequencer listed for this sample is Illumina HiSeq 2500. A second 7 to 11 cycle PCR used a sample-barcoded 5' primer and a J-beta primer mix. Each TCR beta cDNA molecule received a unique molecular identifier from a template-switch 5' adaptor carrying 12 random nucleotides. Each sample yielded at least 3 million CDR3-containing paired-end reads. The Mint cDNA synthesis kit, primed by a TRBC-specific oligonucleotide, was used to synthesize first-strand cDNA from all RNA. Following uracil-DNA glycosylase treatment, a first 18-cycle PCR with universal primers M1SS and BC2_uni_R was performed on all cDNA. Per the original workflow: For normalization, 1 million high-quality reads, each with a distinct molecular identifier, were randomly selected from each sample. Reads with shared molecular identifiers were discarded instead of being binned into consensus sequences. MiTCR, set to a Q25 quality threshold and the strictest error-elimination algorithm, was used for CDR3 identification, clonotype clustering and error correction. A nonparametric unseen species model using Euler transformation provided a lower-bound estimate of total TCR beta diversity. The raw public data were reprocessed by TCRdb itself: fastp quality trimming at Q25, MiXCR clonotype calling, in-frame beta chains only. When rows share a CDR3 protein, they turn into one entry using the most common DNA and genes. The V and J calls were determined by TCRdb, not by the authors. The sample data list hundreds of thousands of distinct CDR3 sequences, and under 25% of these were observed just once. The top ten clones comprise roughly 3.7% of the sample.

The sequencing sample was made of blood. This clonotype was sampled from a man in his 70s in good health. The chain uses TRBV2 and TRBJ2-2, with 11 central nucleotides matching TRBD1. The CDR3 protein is CASSETGTGGTGELFF. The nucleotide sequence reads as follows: TGTGCCAGCAGTGAAACCGGGACAGGGGGGACCGGGGAGCTGTTTTTT. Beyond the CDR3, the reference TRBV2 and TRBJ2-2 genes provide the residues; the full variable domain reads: EPEVTQTPSHQVTQMGQEVILRCVPISNHLYFYWYRQILGQKVEFLVSFYNNEISEKSEIFDDQFSVERPDGSNFTLKIRSTKLEDSAMYFCASSETGTGGTGELFFGEGSRLTVL.